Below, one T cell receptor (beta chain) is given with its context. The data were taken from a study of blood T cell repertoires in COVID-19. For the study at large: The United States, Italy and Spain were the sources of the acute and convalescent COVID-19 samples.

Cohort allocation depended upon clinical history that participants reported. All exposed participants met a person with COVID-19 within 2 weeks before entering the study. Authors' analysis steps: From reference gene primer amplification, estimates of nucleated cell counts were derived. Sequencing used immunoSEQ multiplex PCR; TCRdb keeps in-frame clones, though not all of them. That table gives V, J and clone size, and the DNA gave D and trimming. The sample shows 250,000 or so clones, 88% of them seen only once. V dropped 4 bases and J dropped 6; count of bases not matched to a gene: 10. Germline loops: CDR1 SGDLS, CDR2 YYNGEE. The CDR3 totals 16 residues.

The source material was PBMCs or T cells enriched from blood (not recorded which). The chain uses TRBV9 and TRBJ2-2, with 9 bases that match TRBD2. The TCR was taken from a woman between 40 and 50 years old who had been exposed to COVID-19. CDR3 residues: CASSPPGLAFPGELFF. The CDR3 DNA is TGTGCCAGCAGCCCACCGGGACTAGCTTTTCCCGGGGAGCTGTTTTTT. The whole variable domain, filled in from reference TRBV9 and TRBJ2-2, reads DSGVTQTPKHLITATGQRVTLRCSPRSGDLSVYWYQQSLDQGLQFLIQYYNGEERAKGNILERFSAQQFPDLHSELNLSSLELGDSALYFCASSPPGLAFPGELFFGEGSRLTVL.